This T cell receptor (beta chain) is drawn from a study of siplizumab effects on memory and regulatory T cells. Findings and caveats of the study: Unstimulated subset assignment was obtained for only a minor fraction of alloreactive clones. The majority of clones, roughly 80-96% of proliferating CD4+ or CD8+ clones, lacked an assignable naive or memory phenotype.

In regard to this clone: What it binds is unknown.

TCRdb's copy holds only in-frame clones and misses some; the assay was immunoSEQ multiplex PCR. Among fewer than 25,000 clones listed, about 40% were seen once. Coculture of mixed lymphocyte reaction cells was performed at 37°C for less than seven days. V lost 8 bases to trimming and J lost 5 bases; unmatched junction nucleotides: 2. Germline V lookup: CDR1 MNHEY, CDR2 SVGAGI. The CDR3 covers 11 residues. The rearrangement links TRBV6-5 to TRBJ2-5; 7 bases align to TRBD2. The sequence derives from a human donor in good health; the cells came from an allogeneic mixed lymphocyte reaction. Some clones in this sample may be carry-over from other donors' samples. Sequenced input: CFSE-low (dividing) CD4+ T cells sorted from an allogeneic mixed lymphocyte reaction. CDR3 sequence reads: CASGREETQYF. In DNA, the CDR3 is TGTGCCAGCGGGAGGGAGGAGACCCAGTACTTC.